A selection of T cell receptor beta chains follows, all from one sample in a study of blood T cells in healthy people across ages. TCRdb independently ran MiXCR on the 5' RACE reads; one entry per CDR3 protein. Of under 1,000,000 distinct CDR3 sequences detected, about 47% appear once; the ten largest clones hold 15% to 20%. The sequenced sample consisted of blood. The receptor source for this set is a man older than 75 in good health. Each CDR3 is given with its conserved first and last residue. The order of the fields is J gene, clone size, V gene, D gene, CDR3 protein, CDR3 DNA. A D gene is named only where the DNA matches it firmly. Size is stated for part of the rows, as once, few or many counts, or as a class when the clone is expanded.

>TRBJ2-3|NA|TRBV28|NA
CATEGGSGIGTDTQYF
TGTGCCACCGAGGGAGGTAGCGGTATAGGCACAGATACGCAGTATTTT
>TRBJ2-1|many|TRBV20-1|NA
CSAAGTPYNEQFF
TGCAGTGCGGCCGGGACTCCTTACAATGAGCAGTTCTTC
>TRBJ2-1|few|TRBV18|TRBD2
CASSATGTNNEQFF
TGTGCCAGCTCAGCAACCGGGACTAACAATGAGCAGTTCTTC
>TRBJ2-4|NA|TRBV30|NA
CAWSVPGRDDIQYF
TGTGCCTGGAGTGTACCGGGCAGGGATGACATTCAGTACTTC
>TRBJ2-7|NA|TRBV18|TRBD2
CASSPTRAGVSDEQYF
TGTGCCAGCTCGCCCACCCGAGCGGGAGTTTCCGACGAGCAGTACTTC
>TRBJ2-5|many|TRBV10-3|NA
CAISEENGAVTETQYF
TGTGCCATCAGTGAAGAGAATGGAGCTGTTACCGAGACCCAGTACTTC
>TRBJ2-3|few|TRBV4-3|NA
CASSRAAWADTQYF
TGCGCCAGCAGCCGGGCCGCTTGGGCGGATACGCAGTATTTT
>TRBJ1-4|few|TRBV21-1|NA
CASSKKRGFDEKLFF
TGTGCCAGCAGCAAAAAAAGAGGGTTCGATGAAAAACTGTTTTTT
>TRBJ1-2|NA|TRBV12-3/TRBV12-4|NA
CASSPRGGGYTF
TGTGCCAGCAGCCCCCGGGGAGGTGGCTACACCTTC
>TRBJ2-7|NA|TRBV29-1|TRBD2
CSVEVVAGGRSYNEQYF
TGCAGCGTTGAAGTCGTGGCGGGGGGACGCTCCTACAATGAGCAGTACTTC
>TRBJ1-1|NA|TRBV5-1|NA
CASSYGSPGLNTEAFF
TGCGCCAGCAGCTATGGATCCCCCGGGCTGAACACTGAAGCTTTCTTT
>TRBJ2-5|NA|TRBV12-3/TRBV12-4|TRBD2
CASSLSSLAGTQETQYF
TGTGCCAGCAGTTTATCGAGTCTAGCGGGTACTCAAGAGACCCAGTACTTC
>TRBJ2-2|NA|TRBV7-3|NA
CASSPDYIKTNTGELFF
TGTGCCAGCAGCCCGGACTATATAAAAACCAACACCGGGGAGCTGTTTTTT
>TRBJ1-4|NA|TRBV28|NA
CASRMGGVATNEKLFF
TGTGCCAGCAGGATGGGTGGGGTCGCAACTAATGAAAAACTGTTTTTT
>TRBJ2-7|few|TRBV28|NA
CASSSADYEQYF
TGTGCCAGCAGCTCGGCCGACTACGAGCAGTACTTC
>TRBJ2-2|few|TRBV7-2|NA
CASSSGPASVDTGELFF
TGTGCCAGCAGCTCTGGACCCGCCTCCGTTGACACCGGGGAGCTGTTTTTT
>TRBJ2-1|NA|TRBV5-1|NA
CASSLPSDEQFF
TGCGCCAGCAGCTTGCCTAGCGATGAGCAGTTCTTC
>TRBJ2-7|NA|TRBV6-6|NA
CATREPYEQYF
TGTGCCACCAGAGAGCCCTACGAGCAGTACTTC
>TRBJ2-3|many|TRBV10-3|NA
CAIRETYGTDTQYF
TGTGCCATAAGAGAGACCTACGGCACAGATACGCAGTATTTT
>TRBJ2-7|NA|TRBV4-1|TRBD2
CASSQGLAVEQYF
TGCGCCAGCAGCCAAGGGCTAGCGGTGGAGCAGTACTTC
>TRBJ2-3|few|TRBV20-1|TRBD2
CSAPSNTGTSGSAQYF
TGCAGTGCTCCGTCGAACACCGGGACTAGCGGGAGTGCGCAGTATTTT
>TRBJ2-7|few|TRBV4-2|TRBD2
CASSQVDGTSGITYEQYF
TGTGCCAGCAGCCAAGTGGATGGGACTAGCGGGATCACCTACGAGCAGTACTTC
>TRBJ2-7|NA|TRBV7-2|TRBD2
CASTLDAVAGDQSSYEQYF
TGTGCCAGCACCCTCGACGCGGTAGCGGGAGACCAGAGCTCCTACGAGCAGTACTTC
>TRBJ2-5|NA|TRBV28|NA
CASTSSETQYF
TGTGCCAGCACTAGCTCTGAGACCCAGTACTTC
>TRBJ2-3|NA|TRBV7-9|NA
CASSSDRLSTDTQYF
TGTGCCAGCAGCTCGGACCGTCTAAGCACAGATACGCAGTATTTT
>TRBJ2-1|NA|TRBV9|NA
CASSVTDSYNEQFF
TGTGCCAGCAGCGTAACGGACTCCTACAATGAGCAGTTCTTC
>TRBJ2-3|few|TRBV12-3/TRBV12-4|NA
CASSLSSLADTQYF
TGTGCCAGCAGTTTATCTAGCTTGGCAGATACGCAGTATTTT
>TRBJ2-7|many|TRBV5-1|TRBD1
CASAAKTGQDEQYF
TGCGCCAGCGCAGCAAAGACAGGGCAGGACGAGCAGTACTTC
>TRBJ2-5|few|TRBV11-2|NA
CASSPVVGGPRETQYF
TGTGCCAGCAGCCCAGTGGTAGGAGGGCCCCGAGAGACCCAGTACTTC
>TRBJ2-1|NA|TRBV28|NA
CASSSPGDLHEQFF
TGTGCCAGCAGTTCGCCGGGCGACCTTCATGAGCAGTTCTTC
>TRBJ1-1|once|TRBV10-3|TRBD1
CAISDYRDRAPEAFF
TGTGCCATCAGTGACTACCGGGACAGGGCTCCTGAAGCTTTCTTT
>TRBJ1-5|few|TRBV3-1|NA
CASSQERQTSSNQPQHF
TGTGCCAGCAGCCAAGAACGGCAGACGTCAAGCAATCAGCCCCAGCATTTT
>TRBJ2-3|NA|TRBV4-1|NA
CACSQVLPTDTQYF
TGCGCCTGCAGCCAAGTCTTACCCACAGATACGCAGTATTTT
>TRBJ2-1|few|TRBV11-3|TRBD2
CASSLRHPGLDWGEQFF
TGTGCCAGCAGCTTACGCCATCCGGGACTAGACTGGGGTGAGCAGTTCTTC
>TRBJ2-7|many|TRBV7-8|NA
CASSLEGSRDGSYEQYF
TGTGCCAGCAGCTTAGAGGGTAGTAGGGACGGATCCTACGAGCAGTACTTC
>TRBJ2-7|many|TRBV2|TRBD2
CASRLGTSREQYF
TGTGCCAGCAGGTTGGGGACTAGTCGCGAGCAGTACTTC
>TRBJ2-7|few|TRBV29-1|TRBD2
CSVILAGVGEQYF
TGCAGCGTTATACTAGCGGGAGTAGGCGAGCAGTACTTC